The source of this TCR beta chain is a study of regulatory T cells in long-lasting Graves disease. The time point here: newly diagnosed GD, antithyroid drugs for less than 3 months. RNA extracted from PBMCs served as the sequencing template. Building of the TCR beta libraries involved iRepertoire HTBI primers and Arm-PCR of CDR3 regions. Each CDR3 protein is one row after TCRdb ran MiXCR on the multiplex PCR reads. The sample contains 550,000 or so distinct CDR3 sequences, about 12% of which appear only once. J lost 8 bases, V lost 1 base, and 11 bases had no gene match. The germline gives CDR1 SGHVS, CDR2 FNYEAQ. The CDR3 extends over 16 amino acids. The sample holds one count of this clonotype. These records were also assigned to another study, of T cells in Graves' hyperthyroidism and ophthalmopathy.

The rearrangement uses TRBV7-6 and TRBJ1-2, with 9 bases aligning to TRBD1. This TCR came from a woman in her 30s with Graves disease. Sequenced here: peripheral blood mononuclear cells (PBMCs), sampled at new diagnosis, from a patient treated with antithyroid drugs. The CDR3 loop reads CASSLDQTGGAEGYTF. The CDR3 DNA sequence: TGTGCCAGCAGCTTAGACCAAACAGGGGGCGCCGAGGGCTACACCTTC.